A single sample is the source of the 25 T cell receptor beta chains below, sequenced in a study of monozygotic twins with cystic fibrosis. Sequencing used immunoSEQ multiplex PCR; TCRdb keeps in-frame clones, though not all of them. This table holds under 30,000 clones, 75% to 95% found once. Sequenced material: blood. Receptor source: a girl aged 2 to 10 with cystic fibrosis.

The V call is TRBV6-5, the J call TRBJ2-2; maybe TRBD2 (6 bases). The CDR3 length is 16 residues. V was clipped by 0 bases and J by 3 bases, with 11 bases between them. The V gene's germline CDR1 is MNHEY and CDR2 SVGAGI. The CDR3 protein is CASSYSSGDHTGELFF. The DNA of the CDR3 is TGTGCCAGCAGTTACTCGTCGGGGGACCACACCGGGGAGCTGTTTTTT.

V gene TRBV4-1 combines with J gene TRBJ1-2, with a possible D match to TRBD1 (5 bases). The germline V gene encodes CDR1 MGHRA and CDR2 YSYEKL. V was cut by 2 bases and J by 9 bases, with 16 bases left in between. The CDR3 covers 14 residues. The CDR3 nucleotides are TGCGCCAGCAGCCAAAGTACTGTAAGGGACCGCTACACCTTC. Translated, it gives CASSQSTVRDRYTF.

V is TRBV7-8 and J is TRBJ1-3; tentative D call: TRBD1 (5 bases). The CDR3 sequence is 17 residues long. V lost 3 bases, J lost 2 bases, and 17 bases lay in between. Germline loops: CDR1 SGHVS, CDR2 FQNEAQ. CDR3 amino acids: CASSFGHPRHTGNTIYF. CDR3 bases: TGTGCCAGCAGCTTTGGACACCCAAGGCATACTGGAAACACCATATATTTT.

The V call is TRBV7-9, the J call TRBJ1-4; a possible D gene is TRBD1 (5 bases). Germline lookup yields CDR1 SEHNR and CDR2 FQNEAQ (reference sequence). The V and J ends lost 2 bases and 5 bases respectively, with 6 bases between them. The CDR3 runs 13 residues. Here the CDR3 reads CASSLYRNEKLFF. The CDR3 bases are TGTGCCAGCAGCTTATACAGGAATGAAAAACTGTTTTTT.

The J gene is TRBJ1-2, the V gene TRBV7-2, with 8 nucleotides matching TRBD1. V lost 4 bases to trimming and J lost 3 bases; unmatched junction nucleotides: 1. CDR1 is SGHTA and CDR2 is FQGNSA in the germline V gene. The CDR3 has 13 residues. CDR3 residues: CASSWDRHYGYTF. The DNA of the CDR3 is TGTGCCAGCAGCTGGGACAGGCACTATGGCTACACCTTC.

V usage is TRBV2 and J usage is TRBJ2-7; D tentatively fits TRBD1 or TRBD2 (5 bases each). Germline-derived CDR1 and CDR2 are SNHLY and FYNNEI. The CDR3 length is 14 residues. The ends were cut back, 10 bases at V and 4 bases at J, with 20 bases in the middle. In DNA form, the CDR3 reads TGTGCCACCCGTACGGACGGGGCGGGTTACGAGCAGTACTTC. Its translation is CATRTDGAGYEQYF.

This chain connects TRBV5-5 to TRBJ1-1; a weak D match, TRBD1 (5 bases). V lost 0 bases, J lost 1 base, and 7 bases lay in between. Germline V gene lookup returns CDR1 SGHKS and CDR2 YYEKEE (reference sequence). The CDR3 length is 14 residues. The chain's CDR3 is CASSLEGSNTEAFF. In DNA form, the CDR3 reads TGTGCCAGCAGCTTGGAGGGGTCGAACACTGAAGCTTTCTTT.

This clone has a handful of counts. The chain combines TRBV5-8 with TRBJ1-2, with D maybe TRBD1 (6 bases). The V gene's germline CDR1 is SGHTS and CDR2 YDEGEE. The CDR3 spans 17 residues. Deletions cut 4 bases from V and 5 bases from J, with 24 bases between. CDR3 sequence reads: CASSPLWARGLGYGYTF. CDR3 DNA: TGTGCCAGCAGCCCCCTTTGGGCTCGGGGGCTGGGGTATGGCTACACCTTC.

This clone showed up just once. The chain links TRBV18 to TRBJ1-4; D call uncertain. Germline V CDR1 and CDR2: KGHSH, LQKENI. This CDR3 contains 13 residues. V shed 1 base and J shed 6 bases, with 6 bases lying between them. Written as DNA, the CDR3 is TGTGCCAGCTCACCACGGCGGGATGAAAAACTGTTTTTT. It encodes CASSPRRDEKLFF.

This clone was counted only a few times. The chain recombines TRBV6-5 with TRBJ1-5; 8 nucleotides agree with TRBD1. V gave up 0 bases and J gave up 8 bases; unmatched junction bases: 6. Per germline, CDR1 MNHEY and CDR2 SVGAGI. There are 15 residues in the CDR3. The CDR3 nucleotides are TGTGCCAGCAGTTACTCCGGCAGGGGGCATGAGCCCCAGCATTTT. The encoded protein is CASSYSGRGHEPQHF.

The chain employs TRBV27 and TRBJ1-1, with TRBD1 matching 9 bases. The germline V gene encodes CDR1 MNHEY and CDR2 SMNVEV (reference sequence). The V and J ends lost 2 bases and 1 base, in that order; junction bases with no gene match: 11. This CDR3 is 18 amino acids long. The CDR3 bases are TGTGCCAGCAGTTTAAAGGGGTCTGGGGACAGGGCGAACACTGAAGCTTTCTTT. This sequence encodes CASSLKGSGDRANTEAFF.

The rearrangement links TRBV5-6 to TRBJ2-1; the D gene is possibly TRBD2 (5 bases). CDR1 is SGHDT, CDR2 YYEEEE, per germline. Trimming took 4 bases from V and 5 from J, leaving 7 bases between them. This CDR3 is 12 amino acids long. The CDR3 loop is CASSERDNEQFF. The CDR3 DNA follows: TGTGCCAGCAGCGAGAGGGACAATGAGCAGTTCTTC.

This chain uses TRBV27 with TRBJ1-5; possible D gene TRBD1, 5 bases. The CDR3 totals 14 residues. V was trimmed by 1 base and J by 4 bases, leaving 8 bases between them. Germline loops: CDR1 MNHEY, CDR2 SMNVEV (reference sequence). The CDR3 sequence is CASSLWGSNQPQHF. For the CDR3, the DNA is TGTGCCAGCAGTTTATGGGGCAGTAATCAGCCCCAGCATTTT.

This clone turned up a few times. CDR3 sequence reads: CASSYLGGNQPQHF. The CDR3 DNA reads TGTGCCAGCAGTTACTTGGGCGGCAATCAGCCCCAGCATTTT. This sequence joins TRBV6-6 and TRBJ1-5; no firm D call. This CDR3 spans 14 amino acids. Between the trimmed V and J ends, which lost 1 base and 2 bases, there was a span of 6 bases. Looked up from germline, CDR1 is MNHNY and CDR2 is SVGAGI (reference sequence).

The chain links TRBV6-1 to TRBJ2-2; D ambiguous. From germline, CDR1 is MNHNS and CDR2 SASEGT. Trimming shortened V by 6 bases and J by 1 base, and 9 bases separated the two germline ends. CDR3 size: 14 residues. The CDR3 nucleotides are TGTGCCAGCAGCCAGATAGAGAACACCGGGGAGCTGTTTTTT. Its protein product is CASSQIENTGELFF.

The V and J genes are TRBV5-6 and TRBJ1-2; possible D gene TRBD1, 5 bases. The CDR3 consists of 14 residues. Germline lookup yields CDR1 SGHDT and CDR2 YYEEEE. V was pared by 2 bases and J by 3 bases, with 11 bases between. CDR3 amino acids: CASSFRDGYYGYTF. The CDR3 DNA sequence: TGTGCCAGCAGCTTCCGGGACGGATACTATGGCTACACCTTC.

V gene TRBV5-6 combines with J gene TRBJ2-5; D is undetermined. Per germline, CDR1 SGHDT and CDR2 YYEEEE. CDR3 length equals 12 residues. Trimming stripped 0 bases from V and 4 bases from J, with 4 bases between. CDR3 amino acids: CASSLGPETQYF. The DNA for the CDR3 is TGTGCCAGCAGCTTGGGGCCAGAGACCCAGTACTTC. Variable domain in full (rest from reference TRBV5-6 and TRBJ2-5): DAGVTQSPTHLIKTRGQQVTLRCSPKSGHDTVSWYQQALGQGPQFIFQYYEEEERQRGNFPDRFSGHQFPNYSSELNVNALLLGDSALYLCASSLGPETQYFGPGTRLLVL.

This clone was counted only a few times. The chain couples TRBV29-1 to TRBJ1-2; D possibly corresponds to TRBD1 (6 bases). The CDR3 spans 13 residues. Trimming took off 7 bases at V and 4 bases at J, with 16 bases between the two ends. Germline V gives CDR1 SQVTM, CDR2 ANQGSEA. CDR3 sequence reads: CSATSWGAYGYTF. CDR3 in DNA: TGCAGCGCCACCTCGTGGGGGGCCTATGGCTACACCTTC.

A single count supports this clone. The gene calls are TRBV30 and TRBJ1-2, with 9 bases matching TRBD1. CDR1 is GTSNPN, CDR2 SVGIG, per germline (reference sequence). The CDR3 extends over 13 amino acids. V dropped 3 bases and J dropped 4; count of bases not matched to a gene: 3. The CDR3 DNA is TGTGCCTGGAGACAGGGGGCCGGCTATGGCTACACCTTC. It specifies CAWRQGAGYGYTF.

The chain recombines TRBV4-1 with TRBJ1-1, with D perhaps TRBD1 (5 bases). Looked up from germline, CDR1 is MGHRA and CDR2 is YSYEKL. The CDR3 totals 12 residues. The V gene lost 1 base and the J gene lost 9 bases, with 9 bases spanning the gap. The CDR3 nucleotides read TGCGCCAGCAGCCAAGTCGGGACGCAAGCTTTCTTT. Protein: CASSQVGTQAFF.

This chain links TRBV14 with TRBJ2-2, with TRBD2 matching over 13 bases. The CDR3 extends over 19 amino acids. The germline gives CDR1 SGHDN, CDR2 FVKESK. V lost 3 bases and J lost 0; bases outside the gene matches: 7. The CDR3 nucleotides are TGTGCCAGCAGCCATAAAGGGGGACTAGCGGGGACGAACACCGGGGAGCTGTTTTTT. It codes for CASSHKGGLAGTNTGELFF.

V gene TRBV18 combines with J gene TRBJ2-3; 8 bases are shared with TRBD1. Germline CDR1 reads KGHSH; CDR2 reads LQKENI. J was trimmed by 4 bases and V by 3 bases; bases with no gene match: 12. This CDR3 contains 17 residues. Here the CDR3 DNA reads TGTGCCAGCTCACCGATCCTGGACAGGGTTCGAGCAGATACGCAGTATTTT. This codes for CASSPILDRVRADTQYF.

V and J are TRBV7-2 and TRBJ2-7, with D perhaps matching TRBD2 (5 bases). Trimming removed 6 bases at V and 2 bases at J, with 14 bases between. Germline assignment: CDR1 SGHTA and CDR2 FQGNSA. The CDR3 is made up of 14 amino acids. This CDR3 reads CASRPAVPPYEQYF. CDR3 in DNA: TGTGCCAGCAGGCCAGCGGTGCCCCCCTACGAGCAGTACTTC.

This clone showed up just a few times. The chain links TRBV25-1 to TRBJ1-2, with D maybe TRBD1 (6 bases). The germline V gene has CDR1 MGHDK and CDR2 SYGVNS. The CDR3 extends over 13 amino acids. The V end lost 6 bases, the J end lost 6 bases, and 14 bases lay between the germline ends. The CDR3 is CASRSSGDHGYTF. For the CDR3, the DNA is TGTGCCAGCAGATCCTCAGGGGATCATGGCTACACCTTC.

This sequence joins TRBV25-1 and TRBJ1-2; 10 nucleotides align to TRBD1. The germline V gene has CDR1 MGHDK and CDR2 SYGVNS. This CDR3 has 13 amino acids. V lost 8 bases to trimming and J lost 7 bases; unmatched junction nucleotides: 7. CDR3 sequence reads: CASAGTGVGGYTF. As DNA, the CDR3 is TGTGCCAGCGCCGGGACAGGGGTCGGTGGCTACACCTTC.